This T cell receptor beta chain was retrieved from a study of blood T cell repertoires in COVID-19. Study as a whole: The samples span acute and convalescent COVID-19 from the United States, Italy and Spain. PBMCs, B-cell-depleted T cells, or T cells were the source of the cDNA or gDNA that made up the material.

Per the original data handling: Amplification of reference gene primers was used by the study to estimate nucleated cell counts. Produced via immunoSEQ multiplex PCR; TCRdb's table is partial and in-frame only. The V and J calls and clone size come from that table; D and trimming were worked out from the DNA. The table records some 43,000 clones, over 80% of them present only once. CDR3 size: 20 residues. Germline CDR1 reads LGHDT; CDR2 reads YNNKEL (reference sequence). Unmatched junction bases numbered 20, after V lost 4 bases and J lost 1 base. The V gene is TRBV3-1 (or the pseudogene TRBV3-2), the J gene TRBJ2-7; 9 bases map to TRBD2. This TCR was recovered from a man in his 60s with active COVID-19. Sequences were obtained from peripheral blood. CDR3 protein: CASSPRPGLARVRGSYEQYF. As DNA, the CDR3 is TGTGCCAGCAGCCCGAGACCGGGACTAGCAAGGGTTCGGGGTTCCTACGAGCAGTACTTC.